The 18 T cell receptor beta chains below come from one sample, sequenced in a study of CD8 T cells in ankylosing spondylitis. General study findings and limits: A TCR beta motif of under 10 highly homologous variants appeared characteristic of ankylosing spondylitis blood.

For these TCRs, the target antigens are not known. TCRdb re-derived calls from the 5' RACE reads in MiXCR, one entry per CDR3 protein. The sample holds more than 400,000 distinct CDR3 sequences, about 5% seen once. The specimen sequenced was blood, either unsorted or a sorted T cell fraction (not recorded which). The receptor set was obtained from a male donor with ankylosing spondylitis.

This clonotype was observed at least ten times. CDR3 amino acids: CASSQGTGEVKTQYF. CDR3 bases: TGCGCCAGCAGCCAAGGGACAGGGGAGGTCAAGACCCAGTACTTC. The chain is built from TRBV4-3 and TRBJ2-5; TRBD1 matches 9 bases. Trimming removed 1 base from V and 6 bases from J; junction bases left unmatched: 6. Germline CDR1 is LGHNA and CDR2 is YSLEER. The CDR3 consists of 15 residues.

This clonotype was seen many times. The chain employs TRBV29-1 and TRBJ1-1; 7 nucleotides line up with TRBD1. The V gene's germline CDR1 is SQVTM and CDR2 ANQGSEA. The CDR3 covers 14 residues. V lost 4 bases, J lost 0 bases, and 5 bases stayed unmatched. This CDR3 is CSVGTQGMNTEAFF. In DNA, the CDR3 is TGCAGCGTTGGAACACAGGGGATGAACACTGAAGCTTTCTTT.

This clonotype was seen only a few times. This chain links TRBV18 with TRBJ2-7; 8 bases map to TRBD2. J lost 2 bases, V lost 5 bases, and 5 bases had no gene match. CDR3 length equals 14 residues. In germline, CDR1 is KGHSH, CDR2 LQKENI. CDR3 bases: TGTGCCAGCTCAACGGCGGGGGGTCCCTACGAGCAGTACTTC. It specifies CASSTAGGPYEQYF.

This clonotype came up many times. This chain links TRBV19 with TRBJ1-5, with D perhaps matching TRBD1 (5 bases). The CDR3 totals 15 residues. Trimming pared 5 bases from V and 6 bases from J, leaving 17 bases between. Germline CDR1 reads LNHDA; CDR2 reads SQIVND (reference sequence). CDR3 bases: TGTGCCAGTAGTCCCATAGTGAGGGGTCTTCAGCCCCAGCATTTT. Translation: CASSPIVRGLQPQHF.

This clonotype has just a few counts. The chain has TRBV4-3 and TRBJ2-7, with 7 bases that match TRBD2. Germline trimming cut 1 base from V and 3 bases from J; bases unmatched to any gene: 6. CDR1 is LGHNA and CDR2 is YSLEER in the germline V gene. This CDR3 comprises 15 residues. For the CDR3, the DNA is TGCGCCAGCAGCCAAGCGCGGACTAGTTACTACGAGCAGTACTTC. It yields the protein CASSQARTSYYEQYF.

The chain combines TRBV28 with TRBJ2-6, with no clear D. Germline V gene data show CDR1 as MDHEN and CDR2 as SYDVKM. CDR3 length: 17 residues. V lost 4 bases and J 0 bases, leaving 13 bases between the germline ends. Here the CDR3 reads CASSYGSSSSGANVLTF. The CDR3 nucleotides read TGTGCCAGCAGTTACGGATCCTCCAGCTCTGGGGCCAACGTCCTGACTTTC.

This clonotype was detected many times. The DNA for the CDR3 is TGTGCCACAAACGGGGCTGGGAACACTGAAGCTTTCTTT. The encoded protein is CATNGAGNTEAFF. The V and J genes are TRBV6-2 or TRBV6-3 and TRBJ1-1, with D tentatively TRBD1 (5 bases). Germline V lookup: CDR1 MNHEY, CDR2 SVGEGT. The CDR3 has 13 residues. Trimming stripped 10 bases from V and 1 base from J, with 13 bases between.

The genes are TRBV7-2 and TRBJ2-7, with 7 nucleotides matching TRBD2. CDR1 and CDR2 from the germline V gene are SGHTA and FQGNSA. V shed 5 bases, J shed 6 bases, and the junction held 10 bases outside the gene matches. CDR3 length: 14 amino acids. CDR3 nucleotides: TGTGCCAGCAGCCTCGAGCGGGACTCACGCGAGCAGTACTTC. This sequence encodes CASSLERDSREQYF. Full variable domain (remainder filled in from reference TRBV7-2 and TRBJ2-7): GAGVSQSPSNKVTEKGKDVELRCDPISGHTALYWYRQSLGQGLEFLIYFQGNSAPDKSGLPSDRFSAERTGGSVSTLTIQRTQQEDSAVYLCASSLERDSREQYFGPGTRLTVT.

This clonotype was counted at least ten times. The chain has TRBV20-1 and TRBJ2-3; D is uncertain. Trimming stripped 0 bases from V and 14 bases from J, with 15 bases between. The V gene's germline CDR1 is DFQATT and CDR2 SNEGSKA (reference sequence). The CDR3 is 12 residues long. The CDR3, as DNA: TGCAGTGCTAGAGATCTAATTTCTCGGCTGTATTTT. Translating it yields CSARDLISRLYF.

The chain couples TRBV6-1 to TRBJ1-2; D is uncertain. Germline V CDR1 and CDR2: MNHNS, SASEGT. V dropped 5 bases and J dropped 3 bases, with 10 bases sitting between them. The CDR3 runs to 13 residues. CDR3 loop: CASSRKGDYGYTF. The CDR3 DNA follows: TGTGCCAGCAGTCGGAAGGGAGACTATGGCTACACCTTC.

This clonotype appeared many times. This chain links TRBV5-1 with TRBJ2-1; tentatively, D is TRBD2 (5 bases). Germline lookup yields CDR1 SGHRS and CDR2 YFSETQ. The CDR3 is 15 residues long. The germline V and J ends were trimmed by 0 bases and 4 bases, with 11 bases remaining between them. DNA of the CDR3: TGCGCCAGCAGCTTGGTAGCTAGCTTGTACAATGAGCAGTTCTTC. Translation: CASSLVASLYNEQFF.

This clonotype was seen repeatedly, ten times or more. The J gene is TRBJ2-1, the V gene TRBV27; 7 nucleotides line up with TRBD1. The CDR3 loop spans 16 amino acids. Germline values: CDR1 MNHEY, CDR2 SMNVEV (reference sequence). Germline trimming cut 2 bases from V and 3 bases from J; bases unmatched to any gene: 7. The CDR3 loop is CASSLLWGQNYNEQFF. CDR3 nucleotides: TGTGCCAGCAGTTTACTCTGGGGACAGAACTACAATGAGCAGTTCTTC.

This clonotype was observed at least ten times. The gene calls are TRBV7-8 and TRBJ1-2, with D unresolved. V was clipped by 0 bases and J by 3 bases, with 11 bases between them. Germline-derived CDR1 and CDR2 are SGHVS and FQNEAQ. This CDR3 has 15 amino acids. CDR3 coding DNA: TGTGCCAGCAGCTTAGCGCATAATTTACACTATGGCTACACCTTC. Translating it yields CASSLAHNLHYGYTF.

This clonotype came up many times. The chain couples TRBV9 to TRBJ1-6, with D possibly matching TRBD1 (6 bases). The germline V and J ends were trimmed by 0 bases and 6 bases, with 22 bases remaining between them. CDR1 is SGDLS, CDR2 YYNGEE, per germline. This CDR3 has 19 residues. The CDR3 DNA reads TGTGCCAGCAGCGTAGGTCGGGACACATTCTCGCCTCTTAATTCACCCCTCCACTTT. As protein: CASSVGRDTFSPLNSPLHF.

There are many counts of this clonotype. An end of the junction differs from the germline gene, which may be a read error. This chain links TRBV7-2 with TRBJ1-1; TRBD1 is a possible D gene (5 bases). Germline V CDR1 and CDR2: SGHTA, FQGNSA. The CDR3 length is 14 residues. CDR3 amino acids: CASSLVGANTEAFF. CDR3 bases: TGCGCCAGCAGCTTGGTAGGGGCGAACACTGAAGCTTTCTTT.

The gene calls are TRBV20-1 and TRBJ2-7, with 9 bases aligning to TRBD2. From germline, CDR1 is DFQATT and CDR2 SNEGSKA (reference sequence). With 4 bases clipped from V and 0 bases from J, the junction kept 7 bases outside the gene matches. This CDR3 spans 15 amino acids. CDR3 amino acids: CSAKNPSGASYEQYF. As DNA, the CDR3 is TGCAGTGCTAAAAATCCTAGCGGGGCCTCCTACGAGCAGTACTTC.

In its sample, this clonotype was seen a few times. Here the CDR3 DNA reads TGTGCCAGCAGTGCCCAAACAGGTCCGGATACGCAGTATTTT. Protein: CASSAQTGPDTQYF. The V call is TRBV6-2 or TRBV6-3, the J call TRBJ2-3; possibly TRBD1 for D (5 bases). The CDR3 runs to 14 residues. Trimming cost V 5 bases and J 6 bases, with 15 bases left between them. The germline V gene encodes CDR1 MNHEY and CDR2 SVGEGT.

In its sample, this clonotype was seen many times. The rearrangement links TRBV20-1 to TRBJ1-1; D not resolved. V was trimmed by 3 bases and J by 5 bases, leaving 7 bases between them. The CDR3 sequence is 11 residues long. The germline V gene encodes CDR1 DFQATT and CDR2 SNEGSKA (reference sequence). The CDR3 nucleotides are TGCAGTGCTAGGTTCGGGACTGAAGCTTTCTTT. Its protein product is CSARFGTEAFF.